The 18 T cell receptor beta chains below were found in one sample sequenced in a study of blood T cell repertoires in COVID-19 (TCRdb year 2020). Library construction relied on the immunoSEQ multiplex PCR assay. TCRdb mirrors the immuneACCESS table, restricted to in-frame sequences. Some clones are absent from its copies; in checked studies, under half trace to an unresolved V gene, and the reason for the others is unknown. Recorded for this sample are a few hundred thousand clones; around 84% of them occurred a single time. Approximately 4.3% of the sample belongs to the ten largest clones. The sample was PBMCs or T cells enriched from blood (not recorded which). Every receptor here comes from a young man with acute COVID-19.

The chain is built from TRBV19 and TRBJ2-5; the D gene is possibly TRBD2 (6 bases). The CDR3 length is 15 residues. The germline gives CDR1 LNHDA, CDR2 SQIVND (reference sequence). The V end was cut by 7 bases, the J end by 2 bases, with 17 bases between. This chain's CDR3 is CASTKTGRGQETQYF. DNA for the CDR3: TGTGCCAGTACTAAAACAGGCCGGGGGCAAGAGACCCAGTACTTC.

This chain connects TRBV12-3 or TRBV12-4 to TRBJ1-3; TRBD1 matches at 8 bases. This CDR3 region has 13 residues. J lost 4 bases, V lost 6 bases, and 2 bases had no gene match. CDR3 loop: CASRWTGGNTIYF. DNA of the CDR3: TGTGCCAGCAGATGGACAGGGGGAAACACCATATATTTT.

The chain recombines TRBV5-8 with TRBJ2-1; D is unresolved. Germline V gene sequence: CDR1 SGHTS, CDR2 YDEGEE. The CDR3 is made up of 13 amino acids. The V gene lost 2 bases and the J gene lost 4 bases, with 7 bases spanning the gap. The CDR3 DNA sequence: TGTGCCAGCAGCTTTTACCGGTACAATGAGCAGTTCTTC. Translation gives CASSFYRYNEQFF.

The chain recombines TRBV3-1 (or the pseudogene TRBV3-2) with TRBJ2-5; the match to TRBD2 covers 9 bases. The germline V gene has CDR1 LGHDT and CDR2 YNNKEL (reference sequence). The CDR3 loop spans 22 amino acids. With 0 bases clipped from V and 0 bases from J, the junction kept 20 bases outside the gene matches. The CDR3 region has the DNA TGTGCCAGCAGCCAAGATTGGTTGCGCGGGCTAGCGGGGCGAGCCAACCAAGAGACCCAGTACTTC. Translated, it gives CASSQDWLRGLAGRANQETQYF.

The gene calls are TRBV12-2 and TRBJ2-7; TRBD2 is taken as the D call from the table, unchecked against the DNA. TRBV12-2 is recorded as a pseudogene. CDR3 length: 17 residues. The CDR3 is CASRLAYRTAGKHEQYV. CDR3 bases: TGTGCAAGTCGCTTAGCGTATAGGACGGCGGGGAAGCACGAGCAGTACGTC.

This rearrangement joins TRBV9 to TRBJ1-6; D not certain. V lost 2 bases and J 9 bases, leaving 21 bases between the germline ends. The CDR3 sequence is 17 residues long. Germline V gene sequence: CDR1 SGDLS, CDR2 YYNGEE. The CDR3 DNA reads TGTGCCAGCAGCGTTTCTCAAGATGGCGGGCGGACTTCACCCCTCCACTTT. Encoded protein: CASSVSQDGGRTSPLHF.

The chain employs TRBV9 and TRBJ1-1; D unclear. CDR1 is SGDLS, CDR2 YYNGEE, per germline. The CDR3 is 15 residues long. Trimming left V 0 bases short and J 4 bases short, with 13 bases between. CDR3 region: CASSVGPGLATEAFF. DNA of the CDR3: TGTGCCAGCAGCGTAGGTCCGGGATTAGCCACTGAAGCTTTCTTT.

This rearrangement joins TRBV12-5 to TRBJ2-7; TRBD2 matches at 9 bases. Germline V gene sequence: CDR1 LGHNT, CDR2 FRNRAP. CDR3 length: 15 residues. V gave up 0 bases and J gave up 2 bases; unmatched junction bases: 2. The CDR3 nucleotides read TGTGCTAGTGGTTTGGTGACTAGCGGCCCCTACGAGCAGTACGTC. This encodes CASGLVTSGPYEQYV.

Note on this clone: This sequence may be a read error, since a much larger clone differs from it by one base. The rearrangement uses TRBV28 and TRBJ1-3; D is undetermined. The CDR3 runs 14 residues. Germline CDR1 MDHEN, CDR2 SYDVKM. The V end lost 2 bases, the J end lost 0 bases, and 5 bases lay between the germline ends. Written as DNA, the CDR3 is TGTGCCAGCAGTTTAGGGAGCTCTGGAAACACCATATATTTT. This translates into CASSLGSSGNTIYF.

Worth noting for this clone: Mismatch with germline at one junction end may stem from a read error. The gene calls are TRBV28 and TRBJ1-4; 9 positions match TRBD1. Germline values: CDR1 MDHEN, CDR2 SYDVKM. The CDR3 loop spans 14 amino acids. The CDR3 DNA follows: TGTGCCAGCAGTGCCCTCGGGACAGGGACGGTCCTACCTTTT. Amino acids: CASSALGTGTVLPF. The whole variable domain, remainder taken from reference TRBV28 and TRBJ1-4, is DVKVTQSSRYLVKRTGEKVFLECVQDMDHENMFWYRQDPGLGLRLIYFSYDVKMKEKGDIPEGYSVSREKKERFSLILESASTNQTSMYLCASSALGTGTVLPFGSGTQLSVL.

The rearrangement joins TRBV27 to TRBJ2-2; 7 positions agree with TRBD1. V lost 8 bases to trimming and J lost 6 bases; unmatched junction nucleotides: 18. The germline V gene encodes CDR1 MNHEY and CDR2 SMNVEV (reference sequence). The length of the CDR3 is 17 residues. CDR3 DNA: TGTGCCAGCCAATCCCTCATGACAGGGTTAATACCCGGGGAGCTGTTTTTT. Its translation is CASQSLMTGLIPGELFF.

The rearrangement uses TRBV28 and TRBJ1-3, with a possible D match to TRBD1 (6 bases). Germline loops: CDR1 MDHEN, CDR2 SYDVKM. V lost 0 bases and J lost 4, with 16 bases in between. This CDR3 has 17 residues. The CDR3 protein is CASSLWGRGGFGNTIYF. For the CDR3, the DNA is TGTGCCAGCAGTTTATGGGGTCGAGGGGGATTCGGAAACACCATATATTTT. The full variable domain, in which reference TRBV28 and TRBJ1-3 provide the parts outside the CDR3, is DVKVTQSSRYLVKRTGEKVFLECVQDMDHENMFWYRQDPGLGLRLIYFSYDVKMKEKGDIPEGYSVSREKKERFSLILESASTNQTSMYLCASSLWGRGGFGNTIYFGEGSWLTVV.

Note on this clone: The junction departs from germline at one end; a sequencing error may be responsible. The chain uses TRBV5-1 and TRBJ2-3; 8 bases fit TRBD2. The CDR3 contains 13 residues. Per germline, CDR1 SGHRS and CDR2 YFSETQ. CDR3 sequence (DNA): TGTGCCAGCCAGAACGGGAGGGCAGATACGCAGTATTTT. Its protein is CASQNGRADTQYF. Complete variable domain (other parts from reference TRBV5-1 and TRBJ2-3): KAGVTQTPRYLIKTRGQQVTLSCSPISGHRSVSWYQQTPGQGLQFLFEYFSETQRNKGNFPGRFSGRQFSNSRSEMNVSTLELGDSALYLCASQNGRADTQYFGPGTRLTVL.

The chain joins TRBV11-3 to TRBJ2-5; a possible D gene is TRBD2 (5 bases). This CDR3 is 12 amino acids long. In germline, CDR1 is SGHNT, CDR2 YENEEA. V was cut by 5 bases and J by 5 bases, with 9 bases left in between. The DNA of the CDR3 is TGTGCCAGCAGCCCGCGGAGGGAGACCCAGTACTTC. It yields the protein CASSPRRETQYF.

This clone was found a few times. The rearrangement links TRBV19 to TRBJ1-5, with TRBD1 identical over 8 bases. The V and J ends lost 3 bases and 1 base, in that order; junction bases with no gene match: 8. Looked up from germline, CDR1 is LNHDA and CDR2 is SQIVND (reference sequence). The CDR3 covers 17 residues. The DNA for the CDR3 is TGTGCCAGTAGTATCCAGACAGGGGCGGCAAGCAATCAGCCCCAGCATTTT. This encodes CASSIQTGAASNQPQHF.

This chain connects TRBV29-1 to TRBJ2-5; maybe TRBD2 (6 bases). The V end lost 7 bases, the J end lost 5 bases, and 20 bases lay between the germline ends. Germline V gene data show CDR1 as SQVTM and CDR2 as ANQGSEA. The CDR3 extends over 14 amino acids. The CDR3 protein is CSARGTGVWETQYF. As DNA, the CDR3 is TGCAGCGCCCGCGGGACTGGTGTGTGGGAGACCCAGTACTTC.

CDR3 loop: CASSLNTGTSRETQYF. CDR3 coding DNA: TGTGCCAGCAGTCTCAATACCGGGACTAGCCGGGAGACCCAGTACTTC. The V and J genes are TRBV14 and TRBJ2-5, with 9 bases fitting TRBD2. The CDR3 has 16 residues. Germline CDR1 is SGHDN and CDR2 is FVKESK. The trim removed 6 bases at V and 5 bases at J, leaving 13 bases unmatched.

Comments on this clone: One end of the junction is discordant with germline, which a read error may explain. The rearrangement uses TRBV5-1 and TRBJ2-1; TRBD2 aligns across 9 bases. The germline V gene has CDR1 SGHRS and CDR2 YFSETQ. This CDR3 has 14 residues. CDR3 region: CASSPIAGEGEQFF. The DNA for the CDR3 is TGTGCCAGCAGCCCGATAGCGGGAGAGGGTGAGCAGTTCTTC.